This is a list of T cell receptor beta chains from one sample in a study of T-cell memory formation after mild COVID-19. TCRdb used MiXCR to reprocess the 5' RACE reads, holding one entry per CDR3 protein. The sample includes roughly 130,000 distinct CDR3 sequences, about a sixth of them seen just once. The material sequenced was PBMCs or a T cell subset sorted from them (not recorded which). The source of these receptors is a man between 18 and 29 years old who had mild COVID-19 (a few samples of this study predate the infection). Cell type and time point are not known. Both conserved end residues are part of each CDR3. The order of the fields is J gene, clone size, D gene, V gene, CDR3 DNA, CDR3 protein. A D gene is named only where the DNA matches it firmly. Clone size is given for some rows only: seen once, a few or many times, or a class if the clone is expanded.

J gene: TRBJ2-3; clone size: few; D gene: NA; V gene: TRBV18; CDR3 DNA: TGTGCCAGCTCACCCATCCCGGGGGCGACAGATACGCAGTATTTT; CDR3 protein: CASSPIPGATDTQYF
J gene: TRBJ2-1; clone size: NA; D gene: TRBD1; V gene: TRBV24-1; CDR3 DNA: TGTGCCACCAGTGACAGCTCCGGGACAGGGGGCTGGAATGAGCAGTTCTTC; CDR3 protein: CATSDSSGTGGWNEQFF
J gene: TRBJ2-5; clone size: NA; D gene: NA; V gene: TRBV5-1; CDR3 DNA: TGCGCCAGCAGCCCGAACAGGGAACTGACCCAGTACTTC; CDR3 protein: CASSPNRELTQYF
J gene: TRBJ2-5; clone size: few; D gene: NA; V gene: TRBV10-3; CDR3 DNA: TGTGCCATCAGTGTCGCGGCACTGGAGACCCAGTACTTC; CDR3 protein: CAISVAALETQYF
J gene: TRBJ2-5; clone size: many; D gene: NA; V gene: TRBV5-1; CDR3 DNA: TGCGCCAGCAGCTTGGAAGCGGCCTCGGGGACCCAGTACTTC; CDR3 protein: CASSLEAASGTQYF
J gene: TRBJ1-2; clone size: NA; D gene: NA; V gene: TRBV15; CDR3 DNA: TGTGCCACCAGGACGGTGACAGGCAATTATGGCTACACCTTC; CDR3 protein: CATRTVTGNYGYTF
J gene: TRBJ1-4; clone size: NA; D gene: NA; V gene: TRBV6-5; CDR3 DNA: TGTGCCAGCAGTTACTCGTATAGGAATGAAAAACTGTTTTTT; CDR3 protein: CASSYSYRNEKLFF
J gene: TRBJ2-2; clone size: few; D gene: TRBD2; V gene: TRBV5-5; CDR3 DNA: TGTGCCAGCAGCTTGGGGAAGGGGAGGGACACCGGGGAGCTGTTTTTT; CDR3 protein: CASSLGKGRDTGELFF
J gene: TRBJ1-1; clone size: few; D gene: NA; V gene: TRBV28; CDR3 DNA: TGTGCCAGCATGCTGGACGGAAACACTGAAGCTTTCTTT; CDR3 protein: CASMLDGNTEAFF
J gene: TRBJ1-3; clone size: NA; D gene: NA; V gene: TRBV5-1; CDR3 DNA: TGCGCCAGCAGCTCGGGACCCCGCCAGAGAATTTCTGGAAACACCATATATTTT; CDR3 protein: CASSSGPRQRISGNTIYF
J gene: TRBJ2-1; clone size: few; D gene: TRBD1; V gene: TRBV25-1; CDR3 DNA: TGTGCCAGCAGTGGGGGGCCCGGGACAGGGGGCAATGAGCAGTTCTTC; CDR3 protein: CASSGGPGTGGNEQFF
J gene: TRBJ2-3; clone size: NA; D gene: NA; V gene: TRBV28; CDR3 DNA: TGTGCCAGCAGCCAACGCACAGATACGCAGTATTTT; CDR3 protein: CASSQRTDTQYF
J gene: TRBJ2-2; clone size: few; D gene: NA; V gene: TRBV21-1; CDR3 DNA: TGTGCCAGACCCCCGGCAGGGGGGCTAGGCGGGGAGCTGTTTTTT; CDR3 protein: CARPPAGGLGGELFF
J gene: TRBJ1-4; clone size: few; D gene: NA; V gene: TRBV4-3; CDR3 DNA: TGCGCCAGCAGCCACTCGGAGTCGGGGAGTGAAAAACTGTTTTTT; CDR3 protein: CASSHSESGSEKLFF
J gene: TRBJ2-1; clone size: NA; D gene: TRBD2; V gene: TRBV27; CDR3 DNA: TGTGCCACCAGCATAGCGGGGGGTAATGAGCAGTTCTTC; CDR3 protein: CATSIAGGNEQFF
J gene: TRBJ1-2; clone size: NA; D gene: TRBD1; V gene: TRBV7-2; CDR3 DNA: TGTGCCAGCAGCCCTTCGACAGGGAACTATGGCTACACCTTC; CDR3 protein: CASSPSTGNYGYTF
J gene: TRBJ2-3; clone size: few; D gene: TRBD2; V gene: TRBV18; CDR3 DNA: TGTGCCAGCTCACTAATTAGCGGGGGACCCACAGATACGCAGTATTTT; CDR3 protein: CASSLISGGPTDTQYF
J gene: TRBJ2-3; clone size: NA; D gene: NA; V gene: TRBV4-3; CDR3 DNA: TGCGCCAGCAGCCAAGATTCCGCCCCACAGGGAGCGCAGTATTTT; CDR3 protein: CASSQDSAPQGAQYF
J gene: TRBJ2-5; clone size: NA; D gene: NA; V gene: TRBV9; CDR3 DNA: TGTGCCAGCAGCGTAGGCAGGAAAGAGGCCCAGTACTTC; CDR3 protein: CASSVGRKEAQYF
J gene: TRBJ1-1; clone size: NA; D gene: NA; V gene: TRBV10-1; CDR3 DNA: TGCGCCAGCAGTGAGGGTGGGAAGACGGAGAACACTGAAGCTTTCTTT; CDR3 protein: CASSEGGKTENTEAFF
J gene: TRBJ2-3; clone size: few; D gene: NA; V gene: TRBV9; CDR3 DNA: TGTGCCAGCAGCGTAGATCACAGAACAGATACGCAGTATTTT; CDR3 protein: CASSVDHRTDTQYF
J gene: TRBJ1-2; clone size: few; D gene: NA; V gene: TRBV20-1; CDR3 DNA: TGCAGTGCTAGTTCGGGAGGGAACTATGGCTACACCTTC; CDR3 protein: CSASSGGNYGYTF
J gene: TRBJ2-5; clone size: NA; D gene: NA; V gene: TRBV5-1; CDR3 DNA: TGCGCCAGCAGACCGGGTCCCACCCTAGAGACCCAGTACTTC; CDR3 protein: CASRPGPTLETQYF
J gene: TRBJ1-6; clone size: many; D gene: NA; V gene: TRBV7-3; CDR3 DNA: TGTGCCAGCAGCTTACAAAATAATTCACCCCTCCACTTT; CDR3 protein: CASSLQNNSPLHF
J gene: TRBJ2-7; clone size: NA; D gene: TRBD2; V gene: TRBV7-2; CDR3 DNA: TGTGCCAGCAGCTTAGGGCGGGGGGGAACCGAGCAGTACTTC; CDR3 protein: CASSLGRGGTEQYF
J gene: TRBJ2-7; clone size: NA; D gene: NA; V gene: TRBV2; CDR3 DNA: TGTGCCAGCAGTGTTCAACAAGCCGCCTACGAGCAGTACTTC; CDR3 protein: CASSVQQAAYEQYF
J gene: TRBJ2-3; clone size: NA; D gene: TRBD2; V gene: TRBV6-1; CDR3 DNA: TGTGCCAGCACCCGGGGGGATTGGTCCGATACGCAGTATTTT; CDR3 protein: CASTRGDWSDTQYF
J gene: TRBJ2-1; clone size: few; D gene: TRBD2; V gene: TRBV20-1; CDR3 DNA: TGCAGTGCTAGAACTCTTAGCGGGGGGTTATACAATGAGCAGTTCTTC; CDR3 protein: CSARTLSGGLYNEQFF
J gene: TRBJ2-7; clone size: NA; D gene: NA; V gene: TRBV12-3/TRBV12-4; CDR3 DNA: TGTGCCAGCAAGCAGAGCTACGAGCAGTACTTC; CDR3 protein: CASKQSYEQYF
J gene: TRBJ2-3; clone size: NA; D gene: NA; V gene: TRBV20-1; CDR3 DNA: TGCAGTGCTAGAGATATGGGGTGGACAGATACGCAGTATTTT; CDR3 protein: CSARDMGWTDTQYF
J gene: TRBJ2-1; clone size: NA; D gene: NA; V gene: TRBV6-7; CDR3 DNA: TGTGCCAGCAGTTACCCCCCTCGGATTAGGGAAAATGAGCAGTTCTTC; CDR3 protein: CASSYPPRIRENEQFF
J gene: TRBJ2-3; clone size: few; D gene: TRBD2; V gene: TRBV7-9; CDR3 DNA: TGTGCCAGCAGCATAGGACTAGTAGATACGCAGTATTTT; CDR3 protein: CASSIGLVDTQYF
J gene: TRBJ2-7; clone size: NA; D gene: TRBD1; V gene: TRBV7-2; CDR3 DNA: TGTGCCAGCAGCCGATGGACAGGAAACTACGAGCAGTACTTC; CDR3 protein: CASSRWTGNYEQYF
J gene: TRBJ2-3; clone size: many; D gene: NA; V gene: TRBV5-1; CDR3 DNA: TGCGCCAGCAGCTCTCGGGCAGGAACAGATACGCAGTATTTT; CDR3 protein: CASSSRAGTDTQYF
J gene: TRBJ1-1; clone size: few; D gene: NA; V gene: TRBV5-1; CDR3 DNA: TGCGCCAGCAGCTTGGACAGTCCCCTTCGAACTGAAGCTTTCTTT; CDR3 protein: CASSLDSPLRTEAFF
J gene: TRBJ2-1; clone size: few; D gene: TRBD2; V gene: TRBV7-6; CDR3 DNA: TGTGCCAGCAGCCAGGGACTAGCGAGTACCAATGAGCAGTTCTTC; CDR3 protein: CASSQGLASTNEQFF
J gene: TRBJ2-3; clone size: NA; D gene: TRBD2; V gene: TRBV7-2; CDR3 DNA: TGTGCCAGCCATAGCGGGGGGCACGATACGCAGTATTTT; CDR3 protein: CASHSGGHDTQYF
J gene: TRBJ2-3; clone size: few; D gene: TRBD1; V gene: TRBV6-6; CDR3 DNA: TGTGCCAGCAGTTACGGGCAGGGGGCAGATACGCAGTATTTT; CDR3 protein: CASSYGQGADTQYF
J gene: TRBJ2-1; clone size: NA; D gene: NA; V gene: TRBV4-1; CDR3 DNA: TGCGCCAGCAGCCAGCCTGCTCCCGACTCCGGACGTAATGAGCAGTTCTTC; CDR3 protein: CASSQPAPDSGRNEQFF
J gene: TRBJ2-3; clone size: few; D gene: TRBD1; V gene: TRBV10-3; CDR3 DNA: TGTGCCACCACAGGGGATACAGACACAGATACGCAGTATTTT; CDR3 protein: CATTGDTDTDTQYF
J gene: TRBJ2-2; clone size: NA; D gene: NA; V gene: TRBV4-2; CDR3 DNA: TGTGCCAGCAGCCAAGATACCCGCACAGGGAGCACCGGGGAGCTGTTTTTT; CDR3 protein: CASSQDTRTGSTGELFF